The next 7 T cell receptor beta chains were all read from a single sample in a study of T cell responses to AZD1222 COVID-19 vaccine. The table came from immunoSEQ multiplex PCR; TCRdb's copy has only in-frame clones and leaves some out. The sample includes around 100,000 clones, around 91% of them seen just once. The sample here was peripheral blood, taken on day 0 of AZD1222 vaccination. These receptors originate from an adult in good health.

A single count supports this clone. V is TRBV7-9 and J is TRBJ1-1; D unclear. This CDR3 is 12 amino acids long. The V end was cut by 5 bases, the J end by 6 bases, with 10 bases between. The germline gives CDR1 SEHNR, CDR2 FQNEAQ (reference sequence). The CDR3 sequence: CASSPEAAEAFF. For the CDR3, the DNA is TGTGCCAGCAGCCCGGAGGCGGCTGAAGCTTTCTTT.

The J gene is TRBJ1-2, the V gene TRBV4-1; no reliable D call. CDR3 length: 15 amino acids. Germline V gene data show CDR1 as MGHRA and CDR2 as YSYEKL. Trimming stripped 1 base from V and 3 bases from J, with 12 bases between. Here the CDR3 DNA reads TGCGCCAGCAGCCAAGTAAGGACGGTCGACTATGGCTACACCTTC. Translating gives CASSQVRTVDYGYTF.

The chain has TRBV2 and TRBJ2-7, with D possibly being TRBD1 (6 bases). Deletions cut 4 bases from V and 4 bases from J, with 17 bases between. CDR1 is SNHLY and CDR2 is FYNNEI in the germline V gene. This CDR3 has 15 residues. CDR3 loop: CASSGDTSLRYEQYF. Here the CDR3 DNA reads TGTGCCAGCAGTGGGGACACCAGTTTACGATACGAGCAGTACTTC. The full variable domain, with the rest looked up from reference TRBV2 and TRBJ2-7, is EPEVTQTPSHQVTQMGQEVILRCVPISNHLYFYWYRQILGQKVEFLVSFYNNEISEKSEIFDDQFSVERPDGSNFTLKIRSTKLEDSAMYFCASSGDTSLRYEQYFGPGTRLTVT.

The chain carries TRBV7-2 and TRBJ1-5, with 7 bases fitting TRBD1. With V trimmed by 7 bases and J by 4 bases, 7 bases remained unmatched. This CDR3 comprises 14 residues. Germline assignment: CDR1 SGHTA and CDR2 FQGNSA. The CDR3 bases are TGTGCCAGCAACCAGGGGGGCGTAAATCAGCCCCAGCATTTT. It encodes CASNQGGVNQPQHF.

Comment on this clone: A junction end diverges from the germline sequence, so it may reflect a read error. The V call is TRBV28, the J call TRBJ2-5; 8 nucleotides agree with TRBD2. Germline loops: CDR1 MDHEN, CDR2 SYDVKM. This CDR3 comprises 14 residues. In DNA form, the CDR3 reads TGTGCCAGCAGTCTTCCGAATCACATAGCGGGGCGTCACTTC. It codes for CASSLPNHIAGRHF.

V and J are TRBV28 and TRBJ2-3; 7 nucleotides line up with TRBD2. The CDR3 has 15 amino acids. V lost 5 bases to trimming and J lost 2 bases; unmatched junction nucleotides: 7. Germline CDR1 MDHEN, CDR2 SYDVKM. Written as DNA, the CDR3 is TGTGCCAGCAGTAGGGCAGCGGGATACACAGATACGCAGTATTTT. Translation: CASSRAAGYTDTQYF.

The chain is built from TRBV3-1 (or the pseudogene TRBV3-2) and TRBJ1-4, with D possibly matching TRBD1 (6 bases). Germline values: CDR1 LGHDT, CDR2 YNNKEL (reference sequence). Trimming stripped 4 bases from V and 5 bases from J, with 14 bases between. This CDR3 region has 15 residues. CDR3 in amino acids: CASSPRQGSNEKLFF. The CDR3 DNA reads TGTGCCAGCAGCCCCCGCCAGGGGTCAAATGAAAAACTGTTTTTT.